This T cell receptor beta chain was documented in a study of technical replicates of blood from several donors. Sequenced by immunoSEQ multiplex PCR; TCRdb stores in-frame clones only, minus some. The sample contains tens of thousands of clones, approximately 87% of which appear only once. This clone has just one count. This CDR3 is built from 15 residues. CDR1 SGHTS and CDR2 YDEGEE come from the germline V gene. With 0 bases removed from V and 3 bases from J, the gap between germline ends came to 12 bases. The sequence was collected from a human donor in good health. Some clones in this sample may be carry-over from other donors' samples. The rearrangement joins TRBV5-8 to TRBJ1-1; no reliable D call. Sequencing was carried out using PBMCs. Here the CDR3 DNA reads TGTGCCAGCAGCTTGGGGCGGTCCCTTTACACTGAAGCTTTCTTT. Its protein product is CASSLGRSLYTEAFF.